This entry lists 15 T cell receptor beta chains sequenced from one sample in a study of long-term antiretroviral therapy in people with HIV (dated by TCRdb to between 2021 and 2022). The immunoSEQ hsTCRB v3.0 assay was used at survey level resolution for TRB variable region sequencing. TCRdb limited this immuneACCESS table to in-frame rearrangements with V and J called. A share of clones is missing; checked studies link under half to unresolved V genes, and the rest is unexplained. For this sample the table gives 30,000 or so clones, of which roughly 85% were detected only once. 3% to 4.5% of the sample goes to the ten largest clones. The sample consisted of unsorted PBMCs, taken 0.8 years before starting antiretroviral therapy. The source is a man between 18 and 35 years old with HIV.

This clone appeared a few times. The CDR3 reads CASSLSLAGTGELFF. In DNA, the CDR3 is TGCGCCAGCAGCTTGAGCCTAGCGGGTACCGGGGAGCTGTTTTTT. The chain recombines TRBV5-1 with TRBJ2-2; 8 nucleotides agree with TRBD2. The junction had 4 bases not matched to a gene; V was cut back by 1 base and J by 5 bases. The CDR3 runs 15 residues. The germline CDR1 and CDR2 sequences are SGHRS and YFSETQ.

The rearrangement joins TRBV6-5 to TRBJ2-6; D is ambiguous. V was shortened by 2 bases and J by 0 bases, with 5 bases between the two germline ends. Germline CDR1 reads MNHEY; CDR2 reads SVGAGI. The CDR3 totals 15 residues. CDR3 sequence reads: CASSYRPSGANVLTF. In DNA, the CDR3 is TGTGCCAGCAGTTACCGGCCCTCTGGGGCCAACGTCCTGACTTTC.

This clone was picked up one time. V gene TRBV5-1 combines with J gene TRBJ2-5; D is uncertain. Looked up from germline, CDR1 is SGHRS and CDR2 is YFSETQ. The CDR3 is made up of 14 amino acids. Trimming shortened V by 4 bases and J by 2 bases, and 12 bases separated the two germline ends. The DNA for the CDR3 is TGCGCCAGCAGCGCCCGAGGAAATCAAGAGACCCAGTACTTC. Its protein is CASSARGNQETQYF.

The chain uses TRBV18 and TRBJ2-4; D is unclear. CDR3 length equals 16 residues. CDR1 and CDR2 (germline): KGHSH, LQKENI. V was shortened by 2 bases and J by 1 base, with 12 bases between the two germline ends. The CDR3 DNA reads as TGTGCCAGCTCACCATTAACGAGTGTGGCCAAAAACATTCAGTACTTC. Protein sequence: CASSPLTSVAKNIQYF.

V is TRBV7-9 and J is TRBJ1-2, with 7 bases aligning to TRBD1. Germline-derived CDR1 and CDR2 are SEHNR and FQNEAQ (reference sequence). The CDR3 runs 18 residues. Trimming at V came to 4 bases and at J to 4 bases, leaving 18 bases not matched to a gene. DNA for the CDR3: TGTGCCAGCAGCTATTCAGGACTGTCCGGGACAGAAGGCTATGGCTACACCTTC. Translating it yields CASSYSGLSGTEGYGYTF.

In this sample, this clone turned up a few times. The V gene is TRBV5-1, the J gene TRBJ2-2, with unresolved D. CDR1 SGHRS and CDR2 YFSETQ come from the germline V gene. The V and J ends lost 6 bases and 1 base respectively, with 13 bases between them. The CDR3 has 15 residues. In DNA form, the CDR3 reads TGCGCCAGCACGAACCCAAGTCTGAACACCGGGGAGCTGTTTTTT. Translating gives CASTNPSLNTGELFF.

In this sample, this clone turned up a few times. The chain joins TRBV10-3 to TRBJ1-1; the D is unclear. V shed 6 bases and J shed 0 bases, with 5 bases lying between them. Germline CDR1 reads ENHRY; CDR2 reads SYGVKD. The CDR3 is 12 residues long. In DNA form, the CDR3 reads TGTGCCATCAGAGGTTTGAACACTGAAGCTTTCTTT. Translation: CAIRGLNTEAFF.

The chain is built from TRBV10-3 and TRBJ2-1; 9 bases are a match to TRBD2. The germline gives CDR1 ENHRY, CDR2 SYGVKD. V was clipped by 2 bases and J by 4 bases; unmatched bases: 3. The CDR3 length is 15 residues. CDR3 loop: CAISEETSGYNEQFF. The CDR3 DNA follows: TGTGCCATCAGTGAGGAGACTAGCGGATACAATGAGCAGTTCTTC.

This chain uses TRBV5-6 with TRBJ1-5; D may be TRBD1 (5 bases). The CDR3 has 13 amino acids. V was clipped by 5 bases and J by 7 bases, with 13 bases between them. The germline V gene encodes CDR1 SGHDT and CDR2 YYEEEE. CDR3 DNA sequence: TGTGCCAGCAGTCCCGGGGGGGGGCAGCCCCAGCATTTT. Protein: CASSPGGGQPQHF.

The chain carries TRBV29-1 and TRBJ2-7; 9 positions match TRBD1. Germline-derived CDR1 and CDR2 are SQVTM and ANQGSEA. Losses at the gene ends were 4 bases for V and 2 bases for J; bases not matched to a gene: 6. This CDR3 is built from 14 residues. CDR3 in DNA: TGCAGCGTTGCACCGGGACAGGGCCCCTACGAGCAGTACTTC. Encoded protein: CSVAPGQGPYEQYF.

V gene TRBV6-5 combines with J gene TRBJ2-1, with D possibly being TRBD2 (5 bases). The CDR3 loop spans 15 amino acids. The germline CDR1 and CDR2 sequences are MNHEY and SVGAGI. V lost 4 bases and J 4 bases, leaving 14 bases between the germline ends. The DNA of the CDR3 is TGTGCCAGCAGTTCCGGACTCCTAACTTACAATGAGCAGTTCTTC. This translates into CASSSGLLTYNEQFF.

The gene calls are TRBV2 and TRBJ2-7; no firm D call. Germline assignment: CDR1 SNHLY and CDR2 FYNNEI. Trimming shortened V by 6 bases and J by 2 bases, and 11 bases separated the two germline ends. The CDR3 runs to 13 residues. The CDR3 nucleotides are TGTGCCAGCAGCAAGCGTTTAACCTACGAGCAGTACTTC. Encoded protein: CASSKRLTYEQYF.

DNA for the CDR3: TGCAGCGGGAGCCGCGGGACACTACACACTGAAGCTTTCTTT. Its translation: CSGSRGTLHTEAFF. The J gene is TRBJ1-1, the V gene TRBV29-1; tentative D call: TRBD1 (6 bases). V shed 7 bases and J shed 3 bases, with 18 bases lying between them. This CDR3 has 14 amino acids. Germline V CDR1 and CDR2: SQVTM, ANQGSEA.

V gene TRBV6-6 combines with J gene TRBJ1-4, with D unclear. CDR1 and CDR2 from the germline V gene are MNHNY and SVGAGI (reference sequence). Trimming removed 5 bases from V and 8 bases from J, with 18 bases in between. The CDR3 sequence is 15 residues long. The CDR3 sequence is CASSIPGPEAEKLFF. The CDR3 coding sequence is TGTGCCAGCAGTATACCGGGCCCGGAGGCCGAAAAACTGTTTTTT.

J is TRBJ2-2 and V is TRBV25-1; D is unclear. From germline, CDR1 is MGHDK and CDR2 SYGVNS. The CDR3 spans 14 residues. Trimming stripped 3 bases from V and 5 bases from J, with 10 bases between. CDR3: CASSDYYQTGELFF. The CDR3 DNA is TGTGCCAGCAGTGACTACTACCAAACCGGGGAGCTGTTTTTT.